These T cell receptor beta chains were read from a single sample in a study of tumor and adjacent non-tumor tissue in lung cancer. TCRdb used MiXCR to reprocess the multiplex PCR reads, holding one entry per CDR3 protein. The sample lists some 80,000 distinct CDR3 sequences; roughly 80% were seen once. Sequencing was performed on distant non-tumor lung tissue. The receptor source for this set is a man aged 55-75 years with non-small cell lung cancer. Both conserved end residues are part of each CDR3. The D gene is left open where the match is weak. Size is stated for part of the rows, as once, few or many counts, or as a class when the clone is expanded.

>TRBJ2-3|17|TRBD2|TRBV20-1|NA
CSETDSGGGSLSDMHYF
TGCAGTGAAACGGACAGCGGGGGGGGCAGTTTATCAGATATGCACTATTTT
>TRBJ2-1|15|NA|TRBV12-3/TRBV12-4|NA
CASKVSRGAVAEQFF
TGTGCCAGCAAGGTATCGCGAGGGGCGGTGGCTGAGCAGTTCTTC
>TRBJ2-7|15|TRBD2|TRBV20-1|NA
CSARETSGDYYVQYF
TGCAGTGCTAGAGAAACTAGCGGGGATTACTACGTGCAGTACTTC
>TRBJ1-1|14|NA|TRBV11-1|few
CASSHGQTNTEAFF
TGTGCCAGCAGCCACGGACAGACGAACACTGAAGCTTTCTTT
>TRBJ2-2|15|NA|TRBV20-1|NA
CSAREIAEYTRELFF
TGCAGTGCTAGGGAGATAGCGGAGTACACCAGGGAGCTGTTTTTT
>TRBJ2-1|18|TRBD2|TRBV20-1|NA
CSAPSPGLALGSYNEQFF
TGCAGTGCTCCCTCTCCGGGACTAGCGCTAGGCTCCTACAATGAGCAGTTCTTC
>TRBJ2-7|13|TRBD2|TRBV20-1|NA
CNARASGTNEQYF
TGCAATGCTAGGGCTAGCGGCACCAACGAGCAGTACTTC
>TRBJ2-7|9|NA|TRBV6-1|NA
CASRCFGYF
TGTGCCAGCAGATGTTTTGGGTACTTC
>TRBJ2-1|17|TRBD2|TRBV6-2/TRBV6-3|NA
CASGYSQTGGGFNEQFF
TGTGCCAGCGGTTACTCCCAGACTGGCGGGGGATTCAATGAGCAGTTCTTC
>TRBJ2-1|15|TRBD2|TRBV20-1|medium-sized
CSARTERGVYNEQFF
TGCAGTGCTAGAACTGAGCGGGGGGTCTACAATGAGCAGTTCTTC
>TRBJ1-2|15|TRBD1|TRBV20-1|many
CSAREWAGGAYGYTF
TGCAGTGCTAGAGAGTGGGCAGGGGGCGCGTATGGCTACACCTTC
>TRBJ2-7|15|TRBD2|TRBV6-1|NA
CASSEETSGSDEQYF
TGTGCCAGCAGTGAAGAGACTAGCGGGAGCGATGAGCAGTACTTC
>TRBJ1-1|13|TRBD1|TRBV20-1|NA
CTARGATGVGAFF
TGCACTGCTAGAGGGGCGACAGGGGTCGGTGCTTTCTTT
>TRBJ2-7|15|NA|TRBV11-3|once
CASRRGGNRANEQYF
TGTGCCAGCAGGAGAGGGGGTAATAGGGCCAATGAGCAGTACTTC
>TRBJ1-6|14|NA|TRBV6-5|NA
CASSYSPGEKALQF
TGTGCCAGCAGTTACTCTCCGGGAGAGAAGGCCCTACAATTT
>TRBJ2-3|10|NA|TRBV29-1|NA
CSIGPDTRYF
TGCAGCATTGGGCCAGATACGCGGTATTTT
>TRBJ1-1|15|NA|TRBV19|NA
CASSTLRRVGTEAFF
TGTGCCAGTAGTACCCTCAGAAGGGTTGGCACTGAAGCTTTCTTT
>TRBJ1-4|17|NA|TRBV11-2|medium-sized
CASSLVPQRSSNEKLFF
TGTGCCAGCAGCTTAGTCCCGCAGCGTAGTTCTAATGAAAAACTGTTTTTT
>TRBJ2-5|14|NA|TRBV11-2|NA
CASRSGRVLETQYF
TGTGCCAGCAGATCCGGACGGGTTCTGGAGACACAGTACTTC
>TRBJ1-6|16|TRBD1|TRBV20-1|NA
CGAREAYTGADSPLHF
TGCGGTGCTAGAGAGGCGTATACAGGGGCCGATTCACCCCTCCACTTT
>TRBJ2-5|13|NA|TRBV30|NA
CAWNPHLWETRYF
TGTGCCTGGAACCCACATCTGTGGGAGACCCGGTACTTC
>TRBJ2-1|17|NA|TRBV4-3|NA
CASSQDRSGGNYNEQFF
TGCGCCAGCAGCCAAGATAGGTCTGGAGGGAACTACAATGAGCAGTTCTTC
>TRBJ2-7|14|NA|TRBV12-3/TRBV12-4|NA
CASSWRTNLYEQHF
TGTGCCAGCAGTTGGAGGACTAACCTATACGAGCAGCACTTC
>TRBJ1-2|13|NA|TRBV20-1|NA
CSVRDAGGYGYIF
TGCAGTGTTAGAGATGCCGGGGGCTATGGCTACATCTTC
>TRBJ2-7|13|TRBD1|TRBV12-3/TRBV12-4|NA
CVSSSGQGNEQYF
TGTGTCAGCAGTTCGGGACAGGGTAATGAGCAGTATTTC
>TRBJ2-1|15|NA|TRBV20-1|NA
CSPIIARGLYNEQFF
TGCAGTCCTATAATAGCGAGAGGGCTTTACAATGAGCAGTTCTTC
>TRBJ2-5|13|NA|TRBV11-3|NA
CVCSFTGEETQYF
TGTGTCTGCAGCTTTACCGGGGAAGAGACCCAGTATTTC
>TRBJ2-3|14|NA|TRBV7-3|NA
CASSPGLATDMQYF
TGTGCCAGCAGCCCGGGACTTGCAACAGATATGCAGTATTTT
>TRBJ1-5|14|NA|TRBV5-1|NA
CASSPRQENQPQHF
TGCGCCAGCAGCCCCCGACAGGAGAATCAGCCCCAGCATTTT
>TRBJ1-5|15|NA|TRBV6-5|NA
CTSSYLEGSNQPQHF
TGTACCAGCAGTTACCTAGAGGGAAGCAATCAGCCTCAGCATTTT
>TRBJ1-1|14|NA|TRBV29-1|NA
CSVVHTGRDIEVFF
TGCAGCGTTGTCCATACAGGAAGGGACATTGAAGTTTTCTTT
>TRBJ2-3|15|NA|TRBV11-2|once
CASNLDLGAQNTQYF
TGTGCCAGCAACTTAGACCTGGGGGCCCAAAATACGCAGTATTTT
>TRBJ1-5|15|NA|TRBV6-5|NA
CASSYNGEGSQPQHF
TGTGCCAGCAGTTACAATGGAGAGGGTAGTCAGCCCCAGCATTTC
>TRBJ1-1|13|NA|TRBV11-2|NA
CASSLNRNSEAFF
TGTGCCAGCAGTTTAAACCGGAACTCTGAAGCTTTCTTT
>TRBJ2-1|16|NA|TRBV20-1|NA
CSARGRSRDEFDEQFF
TGCAGTGCTAGAGGAAGGAGCCGGGACGAGTTTGATGAGCAGTTCTTT
>TRBJ1-2|15|NA|TRBV11-2|NA
CASSSKTAADCGYTF
TGTGCCAGCAGCTCCAAGACCGCCGCGGACTGTGGCTACACCTTC
>TRBJ2-3|14|NA|TRBV19|NA
CASKEQGSTDTQYF
TGTGCCAGTAAGGAACAGGGAAGCACAGATACGCAGTATTTT
>TRBJ2-3|16|NA|TRBV4-3|NA
CARSQDRAGTIVTQYF
TGCGCCAGGAGCCAAGATAGAGCGGGCACCATAGTTACGCAGTATTTT
>TRBJ2-6|19|TRBD1|TRBV11-2|NA
CASSLVLKDRPSGANVPAF
TGTGCCAGCAGCTTAGTTCTAAAGGACAGGCCCTCTGGGGCCAACGTCCCGGCTTTC
>TRBJ2-6|17|TRBD2|TRBV6-5|NA
CASNLAGANSGANVLTF
TGTGCCAGCAACTTAGCGGGGGCCAACTCTGGGGCCAACGTCCTGACTTTC
>TRBJ1-2|15|NA|TRBV4-1|NA
CASSQVREDNYGCTF
TGCGCCAGCAGCCAAGTACGGGAGGATAACTATGGCTGCACCTTC
>TRBJ1-5|20|TRBD1|TRBV11-3|NA
CASSLTATQGDRGDDQPQHF
TGTGCCAGCAGCTTAACCGCGACTCAGGGGGACCGAGGTGACGATCAGCCCCAGCATTTT
>TRBJ1-1|12|NA|TRBV20-1|NA
CSPVGENTEAFF
TGCAGTCCCGTAGGGGAGAACACTGAAGCTTTCTTC
>TRBJ1-5|15|NA|TRBV6-5|NA
CASGYLQGSNQPQHF
TGCGCCAGCGGTTACCTACAGGGAAGCAATCAGCCTCAGCATTTT
>TRBJ2-4|14|NA|TRBV30|NA
CAWSVGLAKNIQYF
TGTGCCTGGAGTGTGGGACTAGCCAAAAACATTCAGTACTTC
>TRBJ2-2|19|TRBD2|TRBV20-1|NA
CSAYDPGSSGRAVSWELFF
TGCAGTGCTTATGACCCCGGGTCTAGCGGGAGGGCCGTGTCCTGGGAGCTGTTTTTT
>TRBJ2-6|19|TRBD1|TRBV11-2|NA
CASGLISKDRPSGANVLTF
TGTGCCAGCGGCTTAATTTCAAAGGACAGGCCCTCTGGGGCCAACGTCCTGACTTTC
>TRBJ1-5|13|NA|TRBV4-2|once
CASSQDMGQPQHF
TGTGCCAGCAGCCAAGATATGGGTCAGCCCCAGCATTTT
>TRBJ2-5|16|NA|TRBV11-2|NA
CASSSTKGGPKDTQYF
TGTGCCAGCAGCTCCACGAAGGGGGGGCCAAAGGATACCCAGTACTTC
>TRBJ1-1|14|NA|TRBV11-1|NA
CSSIFLAGNTEAFF
TGTTCCAGCATCTTTCTCGCGGGCAACACTGAAGCTTTCTTT
>TRBJ1-2|13|NA|TRBV11-2|once
CANSLDMGSGYTF
TGTGCCAACAGTTTGGACATGGGAAGTGGCTACACCTTC
>TRBJ2-6|19|TRBD1|TRBV11-2|NA
CASSLLVKDRPSGANVLTF
TGTGCCAGCAGCTTACTTGTAAAGGACAGGCCCTCTGGGGCCAACGTCCTGACTTTC
>TRBJ2-5|15|NA|TRBV11-3|NA
CASNLEEVYQETQYF
TGTGCCAGCAACTTAGAAGAGGTGTACCAAGAGACTCAGTACTTC
>TRBJ1-1|13|NA|TRBV29-1|NA
CSDTVGPDTEAFF
TGCAGCGATACAGTAGGGCCGGATACTGAAGCTTTCTTT
>TRBJ2-6|15|NA|TRBV20-1|NA
CNARGSGAGANVLTF
TGCAATGCTAGAGGTTCCGGAGCCGGGGCCAACGTCCTGACTTTC
>TRBJ2-2|18|TRBD2|TRBV11-3|NA
CASNSRGAGGYRAGKLFF
TGTGCCAGCAACTCCCGGGGGGCGGGAGGATACAGAGCCGGGAAGCTGTTTTTT
>TRBJ1-2|16|TRBD1|TRBV11-2|NA
CASTLGPSGTAYGYTF
TGTGCCAGCACCTTAGGCCCCTCCGGGACAGCCTATGGCTACACCTTC
>TRBJ2-6|19|TRBD1|TRBV11-2|once
CASSLFPKDRPSGVNVLTF
TGTGCCAGCAGCTTATTTCCAAAGGACAGGCCCTCTGGGGTTAACGTCCTGACTTTC